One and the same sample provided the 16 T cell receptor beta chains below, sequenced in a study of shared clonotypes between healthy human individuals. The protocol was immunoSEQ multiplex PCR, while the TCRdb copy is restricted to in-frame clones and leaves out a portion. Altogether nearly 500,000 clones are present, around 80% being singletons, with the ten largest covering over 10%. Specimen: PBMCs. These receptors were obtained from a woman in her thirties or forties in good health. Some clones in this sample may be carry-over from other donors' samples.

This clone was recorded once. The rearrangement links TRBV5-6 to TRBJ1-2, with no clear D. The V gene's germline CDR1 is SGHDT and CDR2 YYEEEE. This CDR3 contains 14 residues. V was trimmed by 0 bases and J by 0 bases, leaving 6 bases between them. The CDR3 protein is CASSLVQSNYGYTF. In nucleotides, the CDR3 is TGTGCCAGCAGCTTGGTTCAGTCTAACTATGGCTACACCTTC. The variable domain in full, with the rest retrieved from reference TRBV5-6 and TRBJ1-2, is DAGVTQSPTHLIKTRGQQVTLRCSPKSGHDTVSWYQQALGQGPQFIFQYYEEEERQRGNFPDRFSGHQFPNYSSELNVNALLLGDSALYLCASSLVQSNYGYTFGSGTRLTVV.

The CDR3 bases are TGCAGCGCTGGAGGGGGACAGCCCTCCGTGGGTGAAAAACTGTTTTTT. Translating gives CSAGGGQPSVGEKLFF. The J gene is TRBJ1-4, the V gene TRBV29-1; 7 nucleotides agree with TRBD1. CDR1 and CDR2 from the germline V gene are SQVTM and ANQGSEA. CDR3 length: 16 amino acids. V trimming: 7 bases; J trimming: 7 bases; junction bases outside the gene matches: 18.

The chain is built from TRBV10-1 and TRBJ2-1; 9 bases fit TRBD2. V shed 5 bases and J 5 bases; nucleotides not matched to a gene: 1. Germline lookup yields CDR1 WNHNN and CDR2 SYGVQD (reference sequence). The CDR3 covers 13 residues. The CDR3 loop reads CASSLAGDNEQFF. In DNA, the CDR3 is TGCGCCAGCAGTTTAGCGGGAGACAATGAGCAGTTCTTC.

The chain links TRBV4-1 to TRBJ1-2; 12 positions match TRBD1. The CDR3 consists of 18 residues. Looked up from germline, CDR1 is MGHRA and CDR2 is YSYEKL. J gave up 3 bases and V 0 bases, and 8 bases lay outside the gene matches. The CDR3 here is CASSQDFGTGGRDYGYTF. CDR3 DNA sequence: TGCGCCAGCAGCCAAGATTTCGGGACAGGGGGCCGGGACTATGGCTACACCTTC.

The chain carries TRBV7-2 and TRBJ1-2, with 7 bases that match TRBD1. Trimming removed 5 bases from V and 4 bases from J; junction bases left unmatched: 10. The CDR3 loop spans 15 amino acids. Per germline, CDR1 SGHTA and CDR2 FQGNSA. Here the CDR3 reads CASSQGTVSLYGYTF. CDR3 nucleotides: TGTGCCAGCAGCCAAGGGACAGTAAGTCTCTATGGCTACACCTTC.

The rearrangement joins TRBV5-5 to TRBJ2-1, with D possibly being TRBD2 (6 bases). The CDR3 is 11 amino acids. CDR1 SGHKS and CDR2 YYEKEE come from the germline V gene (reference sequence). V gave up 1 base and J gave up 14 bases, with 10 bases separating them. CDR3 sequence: CASSLRWGEFF. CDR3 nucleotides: TGTGCCAGCAGCTTGCGCTGGGGGGAGTTCTTC.

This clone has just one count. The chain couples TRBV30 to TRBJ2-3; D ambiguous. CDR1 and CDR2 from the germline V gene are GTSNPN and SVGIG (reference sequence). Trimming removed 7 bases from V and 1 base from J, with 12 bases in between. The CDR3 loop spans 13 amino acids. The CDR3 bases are TGTGCCTTAAGGTTTTTTGGCACAGATACGCAGTATTTT. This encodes CALRFFGTDTQYF.

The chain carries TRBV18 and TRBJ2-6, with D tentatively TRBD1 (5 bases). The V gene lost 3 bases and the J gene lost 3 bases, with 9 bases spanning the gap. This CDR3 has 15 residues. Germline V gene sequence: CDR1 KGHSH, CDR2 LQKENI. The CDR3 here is CASSPQGFGANVLTF. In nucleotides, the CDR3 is TGTGCCAGCTCACCCCAGGGTTTTGGGGCCAACGTCCTGACTTTC.

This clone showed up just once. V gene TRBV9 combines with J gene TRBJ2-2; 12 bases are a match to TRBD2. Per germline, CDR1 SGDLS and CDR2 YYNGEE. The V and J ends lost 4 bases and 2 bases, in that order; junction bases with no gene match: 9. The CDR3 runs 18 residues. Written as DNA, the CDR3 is TGTGCCAGCAGCCCCAGGACTAGCGGGACCTATAACACCGGGGAGCTGTTTTTT. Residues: CASSPRTSGTYNTGELFF.

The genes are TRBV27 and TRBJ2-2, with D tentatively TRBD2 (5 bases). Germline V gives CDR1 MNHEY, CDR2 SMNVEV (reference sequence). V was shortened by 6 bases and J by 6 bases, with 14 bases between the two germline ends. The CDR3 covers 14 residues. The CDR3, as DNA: TGTGCCAGCAGCAAGACGGGGTTGGCCGGGGAGCTGTTTTTT. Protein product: CASSKTGLAGELFF.

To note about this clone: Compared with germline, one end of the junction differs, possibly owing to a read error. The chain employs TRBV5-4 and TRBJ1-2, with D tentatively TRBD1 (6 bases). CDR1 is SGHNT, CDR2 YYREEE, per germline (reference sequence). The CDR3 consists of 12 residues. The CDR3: CASSEKGEREAF. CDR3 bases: TGTGCCAGCAGCGAGAAGGGGGAGAGAGAGGCCTTC. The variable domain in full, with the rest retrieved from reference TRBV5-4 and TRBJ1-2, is ETGVTQSPTHLIKTRGQQVTLRCSSQSGHNTVSWYQQALGQGPQFIFQYYREEENGRGNFPPRFSGLQFPNYSSELNVNALELDDSALYLCASSEKGEREAFGSGTRLTVV.

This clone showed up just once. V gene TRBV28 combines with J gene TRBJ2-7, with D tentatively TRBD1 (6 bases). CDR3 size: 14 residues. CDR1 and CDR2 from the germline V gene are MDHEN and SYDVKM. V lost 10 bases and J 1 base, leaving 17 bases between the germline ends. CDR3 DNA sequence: TGTGCCACACAACGTAGAGGGGGTTCCTACGAGCAGTACTTC. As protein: CATQRRGGSYEQYF.

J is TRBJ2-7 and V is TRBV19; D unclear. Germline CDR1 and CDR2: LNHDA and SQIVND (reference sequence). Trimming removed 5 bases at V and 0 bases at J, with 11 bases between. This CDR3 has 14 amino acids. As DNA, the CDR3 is TGTGCCAGTAGTTTCCAGAGGAGCTCCTACGAGCAGTACTTC. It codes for CASSFQRSSYEQYF.

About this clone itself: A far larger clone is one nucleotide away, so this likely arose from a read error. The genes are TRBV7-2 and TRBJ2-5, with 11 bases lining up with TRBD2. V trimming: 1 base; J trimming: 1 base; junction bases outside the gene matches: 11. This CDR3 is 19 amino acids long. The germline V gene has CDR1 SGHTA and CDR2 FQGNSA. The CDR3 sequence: CASSLGGQTSGVVQETQYF. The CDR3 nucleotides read TGTGCCAGCAGCTTAGGTGGGCAGACTAGCGGGGTTGTCCAAGAGACCCAGTACTTC.

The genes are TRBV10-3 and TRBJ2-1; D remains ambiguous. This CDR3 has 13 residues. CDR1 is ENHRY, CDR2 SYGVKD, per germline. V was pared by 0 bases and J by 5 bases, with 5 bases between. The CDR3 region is CAISESGDNEQFF. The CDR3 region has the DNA TGTGCCATCAGTGAGTCTGGGGACAATGAGCAGTTCTTC.

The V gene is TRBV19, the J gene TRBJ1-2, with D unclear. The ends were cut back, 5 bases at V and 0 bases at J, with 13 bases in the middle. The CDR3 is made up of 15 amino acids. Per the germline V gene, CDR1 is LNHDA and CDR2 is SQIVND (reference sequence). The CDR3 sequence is CASSPRRDSNYGYTF. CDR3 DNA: TGTGCCAGTAGTCCCCGGCGTGACTCTAACTATGGCTACACCTTC. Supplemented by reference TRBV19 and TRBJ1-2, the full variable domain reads DGGITQSPKYLFRKEGQNVTLSCEQNLNHDAMYWYRQDPGQGLRLIYYSQIVNDFQKGDIAEGYSVSREKKESFPLTVTSAQKNPTAFYLCASSPRRDSNYGYTFGSGTRLTVV.